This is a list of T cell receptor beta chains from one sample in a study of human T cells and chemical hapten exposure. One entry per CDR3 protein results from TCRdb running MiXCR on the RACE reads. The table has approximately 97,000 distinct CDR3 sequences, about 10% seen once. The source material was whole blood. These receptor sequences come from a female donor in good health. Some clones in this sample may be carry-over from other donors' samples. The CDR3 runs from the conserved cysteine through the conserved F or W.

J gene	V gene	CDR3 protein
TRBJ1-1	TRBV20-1	CSARQGRAFF
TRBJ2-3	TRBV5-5	CASSLARDTQYF
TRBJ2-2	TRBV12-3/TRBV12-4	CASSFQRANTGELFF
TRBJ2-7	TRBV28	CASRGTSGSPYEQYF
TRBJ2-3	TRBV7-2	CASSWSTTDTQYF
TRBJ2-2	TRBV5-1	CASTLQPTGGAGTGELFF
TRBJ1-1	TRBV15	CATRPGTDTEAFF
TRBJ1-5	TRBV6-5	CASSYSGGSNQPQNF
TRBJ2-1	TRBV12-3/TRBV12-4	CASSLYRGNNEQFF
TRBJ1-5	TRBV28	CASRGQGPQHF
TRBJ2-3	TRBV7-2	CASSQLMGADTQYF
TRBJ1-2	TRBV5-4	CASSPDRDYGYTF
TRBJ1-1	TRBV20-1	CSAGTVSTEAFF
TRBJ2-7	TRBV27	CASSFSGIGDEQYF
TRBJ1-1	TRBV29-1	CSVDSAGAMNTEAFF
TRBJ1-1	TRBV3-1	CASSPVGAEAFF
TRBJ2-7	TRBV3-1	CASSPRQSYEQYF
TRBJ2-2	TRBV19	CASSILAGLTGELFF
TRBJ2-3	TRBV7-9	CASSLGSSTDTQYF
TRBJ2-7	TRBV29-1	CSVNRGREQYF
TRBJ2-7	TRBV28	CASSLPKLPSYEQYF
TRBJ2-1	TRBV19	CASSIIRGSSGLYNEQFF
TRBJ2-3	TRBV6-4	CASSGGSTDTQYF
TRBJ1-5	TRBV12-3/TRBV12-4	CASSLQKLNQPQHF
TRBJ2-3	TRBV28	CASSFPEPPTSGASDTQYF
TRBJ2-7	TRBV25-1	CASSGHGDKAYEQYF
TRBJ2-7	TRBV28	CASSLTFRGRALYEQYF
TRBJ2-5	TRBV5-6	CASSPDSEETQYF
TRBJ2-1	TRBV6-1	CASSEPRPSGRFGNEQFF
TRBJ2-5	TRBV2	CASTLAGIQETQYF
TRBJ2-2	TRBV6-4	CASSGQGNTVELFF
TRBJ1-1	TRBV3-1	CASRNGRGTEAFF
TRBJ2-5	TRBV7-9	CASSLRMGSRGQETQYF
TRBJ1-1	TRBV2	CASSPDEAEAFF
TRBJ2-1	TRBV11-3	CASSSSRGINEQFF
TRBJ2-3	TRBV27	CASSLVEGNGDTQYF
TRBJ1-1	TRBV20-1	CSARGHLNTEAFF
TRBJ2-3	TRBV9	CASSLTSVRSTDTQYF
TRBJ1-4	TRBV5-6	CASSTNTGLNEKLFF
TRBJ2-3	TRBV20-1	CSASAGATDTQYF
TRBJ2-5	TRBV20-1	CSASQRKQETQYF
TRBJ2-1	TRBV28	CASSPHLPVYNEQFF
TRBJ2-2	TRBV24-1	CATGTGRSVGELFF
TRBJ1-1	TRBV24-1	CATTDGNTEAFF
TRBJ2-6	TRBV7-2	CASSLRLAGRFSGANVLTF
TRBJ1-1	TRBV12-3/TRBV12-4	CASTSDRVKTEAFF
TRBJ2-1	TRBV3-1	CASSQDWEKQFF
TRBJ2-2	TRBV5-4	CASTAGQNTGELFF
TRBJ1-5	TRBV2	CASNTGTHQPQHF
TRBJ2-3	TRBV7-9	CASGVKSSTDTQYF
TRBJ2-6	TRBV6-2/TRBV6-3	CASSYSNSGANVLTF
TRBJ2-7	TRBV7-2	CASSNYGGTNYEQYF
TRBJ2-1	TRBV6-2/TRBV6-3	CASRTTGTSGSFEQFF
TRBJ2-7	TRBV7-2	CASSIGPISYEQYF